The T cell receptor beta chain described here comes from a study of technical replicates of blood from a handful of donors. With V trimmed by 5 bases and J by 4 bases, 10 bases remained unmatched. Germline CDR1 SGHNT, CDR2 YENEEA. CDR3 length: 15 residues. Profiling relied on immunoSEQ multiplex PCR, and the TCRdb table lists in-frame clones only, not all of them. This sample yields about 12,000 clones, of which around nine tenths are seen a single time; 8.5% belongs to the top ten. The sequenced sample was PBMCs. The clonotype was recovered from a human donor in good health. V gene TRBV11-3 combines with J gene TRBJ2-7; 8 bases are shared with TRBD1. The CDR3 nucleotides read TGTGCCAGCAGCGCTGGACAGGGTTTTGGGTACGAGCAGTACTTC. Protein sequence: CASSAGQGFGYEQYF.